This T cell receptor beta chain was observed in a study of shared clonotypes between healthy human individuals. The table lists this clone with a count of one. TCRdb keeps only in-frame clones here, not all; method: immunoSEQ multiplex PCR. The sample has roughly 2,500,000 clones, 80% to 95% seen once; the top ten hold approximately 0.36%. The CDR3 spans 12 residues. Germline V gene lookup returns CDR1 SQVTM and CDR2 ANQGSEA. Trimming took 7 bases from V and 1 from J, leaving 11 bases between them. The sequenced sample was naive CD4+ T cells from PBMCs. Indicated subset: CD45RA+ positively selected. This chain connects TRBV29-1 to TRBJ2-7; possible D gene TRBD1, 5 bases. This clonotype originated in a man aged 18 to 30 in good health. Some clones in this sample may be carry-over from other donors' samples. The CDR3 sequence is CSGTGDSYEQYF. In nucleotides, the CDR3 is TGCAGCGGAACAGGAGATTCCTACGAGCAGTACTTC.